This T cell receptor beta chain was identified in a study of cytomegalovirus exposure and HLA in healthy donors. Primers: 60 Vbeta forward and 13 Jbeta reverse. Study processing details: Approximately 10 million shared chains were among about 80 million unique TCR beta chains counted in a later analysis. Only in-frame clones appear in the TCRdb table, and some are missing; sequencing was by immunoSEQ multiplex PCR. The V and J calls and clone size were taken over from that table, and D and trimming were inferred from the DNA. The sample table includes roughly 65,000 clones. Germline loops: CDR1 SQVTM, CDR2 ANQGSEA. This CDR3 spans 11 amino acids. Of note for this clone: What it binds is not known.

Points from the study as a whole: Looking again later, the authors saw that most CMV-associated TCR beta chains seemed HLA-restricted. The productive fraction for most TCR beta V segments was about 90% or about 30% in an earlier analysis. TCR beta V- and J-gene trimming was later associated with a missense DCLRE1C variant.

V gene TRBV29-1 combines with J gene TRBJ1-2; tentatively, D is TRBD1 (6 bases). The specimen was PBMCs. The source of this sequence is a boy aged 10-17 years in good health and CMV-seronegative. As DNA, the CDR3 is TGCGCAGCGTTCCAGAGGGGGGGCTACACCTTC. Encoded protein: CAAFQRGGYTF.